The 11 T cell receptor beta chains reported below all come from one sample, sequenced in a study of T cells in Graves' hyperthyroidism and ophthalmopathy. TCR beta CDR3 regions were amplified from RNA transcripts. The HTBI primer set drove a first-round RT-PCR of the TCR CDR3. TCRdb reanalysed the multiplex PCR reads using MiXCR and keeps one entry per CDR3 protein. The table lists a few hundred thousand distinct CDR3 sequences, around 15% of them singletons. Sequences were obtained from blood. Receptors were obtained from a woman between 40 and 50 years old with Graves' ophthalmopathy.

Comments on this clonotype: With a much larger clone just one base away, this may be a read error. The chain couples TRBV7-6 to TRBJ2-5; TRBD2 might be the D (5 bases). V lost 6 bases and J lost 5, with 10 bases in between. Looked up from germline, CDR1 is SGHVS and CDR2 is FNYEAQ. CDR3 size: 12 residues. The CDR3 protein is CASRATGETQYF. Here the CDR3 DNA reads TGTGCCAGCAGAGCTACGGGGGAGACCCAGTACTTC.

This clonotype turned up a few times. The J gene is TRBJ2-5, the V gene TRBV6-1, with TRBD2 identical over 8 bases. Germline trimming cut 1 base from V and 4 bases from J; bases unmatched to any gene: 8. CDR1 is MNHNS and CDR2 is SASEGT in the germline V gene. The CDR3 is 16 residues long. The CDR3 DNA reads TGTGCCAGCAGTGAAGAAGTTTTAGCGGGAACAGAGACCCAGTACTTC. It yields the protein CASSEEVLAGTETQYF.

CDR3 sequence reads: CASSRDRAQTYEQYF. Here the CDR3 DNA reads TGTGCCAGTTCTCGGGACAGGGCTCAAACCTACGAGCAGTACTTC. The gene calls are TRBV19 and TRBJ2-7, with TRBD1 identical over 9 bases. The CDR3 has 15 amino acids. The V and J ends lost 8 bases and 2 bases, in that order; junction bases with no gene match: 10. The germline V gene has CDR1 LNHDA and CDR2 SQIVND (reference sequence).

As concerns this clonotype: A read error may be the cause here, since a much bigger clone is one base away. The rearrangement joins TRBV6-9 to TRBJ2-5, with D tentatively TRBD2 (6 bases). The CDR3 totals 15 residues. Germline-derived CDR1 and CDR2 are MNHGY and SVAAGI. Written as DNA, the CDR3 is TGTGCCAGCAGTTCCCACCGCGGGGTTCAAGCGACCCAGTACTTC. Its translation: CASSSHRGVQATQYF.

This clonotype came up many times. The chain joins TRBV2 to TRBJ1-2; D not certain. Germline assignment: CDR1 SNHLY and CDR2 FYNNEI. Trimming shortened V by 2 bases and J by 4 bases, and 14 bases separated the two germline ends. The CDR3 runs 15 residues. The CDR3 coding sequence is TGTGCCAGCAGTGAACTACGCACACCTGTCTATGGCTACACCTTC. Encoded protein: CASSELRTPVYGYTF.

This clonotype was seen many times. CDR3 loop: CASSWAKLNTEAFF. The CDR3 DNA sequence: TGTGCCAGCAGTTGGGCAAAACTGAACACTGAAGCTTTCTTT. The chain recombines TRBV2 with TRBJ1-1; D is ambiguous. This CDR3 is built from 14 residues. Trimming pared 5 bases from V and 0 bases from J, leaving 10 bases between. From germline, CDR1 is SNHLY and CDR2 FYNNEI.

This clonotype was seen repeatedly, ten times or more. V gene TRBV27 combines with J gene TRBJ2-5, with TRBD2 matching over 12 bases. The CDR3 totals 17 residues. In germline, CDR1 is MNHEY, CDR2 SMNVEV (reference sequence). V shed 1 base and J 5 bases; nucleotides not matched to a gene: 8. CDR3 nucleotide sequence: TGTGCCAGCAGTTTATTAGCTAGCGGGGGGGCCCGGGAGACCCAGTACTTC. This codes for CASSLLASGGARETQYF.

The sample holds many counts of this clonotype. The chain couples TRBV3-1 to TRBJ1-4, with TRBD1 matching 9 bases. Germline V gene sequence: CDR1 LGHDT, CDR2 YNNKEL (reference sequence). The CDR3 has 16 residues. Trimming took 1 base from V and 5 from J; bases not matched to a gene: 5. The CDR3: CASSQALGQGNEKLFF. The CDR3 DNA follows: TGTGCCAGCAGCCAAGCCCTGGGACAGGGCAATGAAAAACTGTTTTTT. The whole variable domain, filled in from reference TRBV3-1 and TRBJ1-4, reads DTAVSQTPKYLVTQMGNDKSIKCEQNLGHDTMYWYKQDSKKFLKIMFSYNNKELIINETVPNRFSPKSPDKAHLNLHINSLELGDSAVYFCASSQALGQGNEKLFFGSGTQLSVL.

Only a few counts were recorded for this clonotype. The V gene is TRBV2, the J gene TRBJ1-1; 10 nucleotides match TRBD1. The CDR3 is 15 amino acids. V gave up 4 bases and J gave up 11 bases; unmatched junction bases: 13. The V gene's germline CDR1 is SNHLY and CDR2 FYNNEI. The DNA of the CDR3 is TGTGCCAGCAGTGGGGGGTCACGGGACAGGGGTCTGGCTTTCTTT. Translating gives CASSGGSRDRGLAFF.

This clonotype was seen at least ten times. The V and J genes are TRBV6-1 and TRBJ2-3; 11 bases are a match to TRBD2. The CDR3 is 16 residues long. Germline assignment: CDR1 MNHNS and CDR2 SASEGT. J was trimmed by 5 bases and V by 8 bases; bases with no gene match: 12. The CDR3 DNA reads TGTGCCAGCCGTATTACTAGCGGGAGACGGATAGATACGCAGTATTTT. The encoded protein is CASRITSGRRIDTQYF.

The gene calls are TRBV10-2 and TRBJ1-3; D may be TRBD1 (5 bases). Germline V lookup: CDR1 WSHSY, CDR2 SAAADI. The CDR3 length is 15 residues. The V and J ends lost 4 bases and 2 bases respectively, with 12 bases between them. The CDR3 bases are TGCGCCAGCAGTGGGAGGGGTGGTACTGGAAACACCATATATTTT. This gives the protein CASSGRGGTGNTIYF.